This TCR beta chain was sequenced for a study of T cells after yellow fever vaccination. Study-wide results and limits: Post-booster reappearance was seen for most primary-vaccination clones (roughly 97% CD4, about 88% CD8). Abundant clonotypes from the bulk population could have been carried over as contaminants into FACS-sorted repertoires. CD4 and CD8 compartments shared a small share of clonotypes.

Regarding this clonotype: Its antigen is still unknown.

TCRdb reanalysed the 5' RACE reads using MiXCR and keeps one entry per CDR3 protein. The table includes 300,000 to 450,000 distinct CDR3 sequences, 6.2% detected once. With V trimmed by 1 base and J by 5 bases, 6 bases remained unmatched. This CDR3 contains 15 residues. Germline lookup yields CDR1 DFQATT and CDR2 SNEGSKA (reference sequence). The source material was PBMCs, sampled 5 days after the yellow fever booster vaccination. This sequence joins TRBV20-1 and TRBJ2-1; 9 nucleotides align to TRBD2. The sequence was collected from a young man who received the YFV17D yellow fever vaccine. CDR3 region: CSARVPSGVDNEQFF. The CDR3 coding sequence is TGCAGTGCTAGAGTCCCTAGCGGGGTGGACAATGAGCAGTTCTTC.